These 5 T cell receptor beta chains share one sample of origin, sequenced in a study of OX40 agonist ivuxolimab in advanced cancers. The table came from immunoSEQ multiplex PCR; TCRdb's copy has only in-frame clones and leaves some out. The profile shows roughly 50,000 clones, roughly nine tenths of them singletons. The material was CD4+ or CD8+ T cells sorted from blood, obtained in a trial of the OX40 agonist ivuxolimab. These receptors were collected from an adult with an advanced solid tumor such as melanoma, head and neck, liver or kidney cancer.

The rearrangement joins TRBV6-5 to TRBJ1-5, with TRBD1 matching over 7 bases. The CDR3 contains 15 residues. Losses at the gene ends were 5 bases for V and 4 bases for J; bases not matched to a gene: 8. Germline assignment: CDR1 MNHEY and CDR2 SVGAGI. The CDR3 is CASSPHDRENQPQHF. The DNA of the CDR3 is TGTGCCAGCAGTCCTCACGACAGGGAGAATCAGCCCCAGCATTTT.

This chain links TRBV19 with TRBJ2-2, with D hard to call. Trimming left V 8 bases short and J 4 bases short, with 20 bases between. CDR3 length: 16 residues. Germline CDR1 LNHDA, CDR2 SQIVND (reference sequence). CDR3 in DNA: TGTGCCAGTGACGAAGGGCGCCGTAGGCCCACCGGGGAGCTGTTTTTT. Amino acid sequence: CASDEGRRRPTGELFF. The variable domain in full, completed from reference TRBV19 and TRBJ2-2, reads DGGITQSPKYLFRKEGQNVTLSCEQNLNHDAMYWYRQDPGQGLRLIYYSQIVNDFQKGDIAEGYSVSREKKESFPLTVTSAQKNPTAFYLCASDEGRRRPTGELFFGEGSRLTVL.

The chain recombines TRBV5-6 with TRBJ2-5; 7 positions match TRBD1. V shed 2 bases and J 2 bases; nucleotides not matched to a gene: 3. Per the germline V gene, CDR1 is SGHDT and CDR2 is YYEEEE. The CDR3 length is 14 residues. The CDR3 is CASSFWDRQETQYF. The CDR3 DNA reads as TGTGCCAGCAGCTTTTGGGACAGACAAGAGACCCAGTACTTC. Full variable domain (missing parts from reference TRBV5-6 and TRBJ2-5): DAGVTQSPTHLIKTRGQQVTLRCSPKSGHDTVSWYQQALGQGPQFIFQYYEEEERQRGNFPDRFSGHQFPNYSSELNVNALLLGDSALYLCASSFWDRQETQYFGPGTRLLVL.

CDR3 loop: CASSAGLTYNEQFF. CDR3 DNA sequence: TGTGCCAGCAGTGCGGGACTTACCTACAATGAGCAGTTCTTC. V is TRBV27 and J is TRBJ2-1, with a weak D call TRBD2 (6 bases). This CDR3 has 14 residues. V was trimmed by 5 bases and J by 2 bases, leaving 10 bases between them. The germline V gene encodes CDR1 MNHEY and CDR2 SMNVEV (reference sequence).

This clone was counted a few times. The chain is built from TRBV10-1 and TRBJ2-7; perhaps TRBD2 as D (5 bases). This CDR3 is 14 amino acids long. With 5 bases removed from V and 2 bases from J, the gap between germline ends came to 13 bases. The germline V gene encodes CDR1 WNHNN and CDR2 SYGVQD (reference sequence). The chain's CDR3 is CASSSMDGTYEQYF. For the CDR3, the DNA is TGCGCCAGCAGTAGCATGGACGGGACCTACGAGCAGTACTTC.